The 26 T cell receptor beta chains given below trace back to one sample, sequenced in a study of a mutant IDH1 vaccine in newly diagnosed glioma. Time point defined: baseline, week 1 (first vaccination visit). Treatment meaning: pre-vaccination baseline after standard-of-care therapy. Method: immunoSEQ multiplex PCR; TCRdb's copy keeps in-frame clones and lacks some. The sample records about 33,000 clones, 88% being singletons. The starting material was PBMCs, obtained from a glioma patient treated with radiotherapy, temozolomide or both. These receptors were taken from a woman between 40 and 50 years old with glioma.

The rearrangement joins TRBV7-8 to TRBJ2-3, with TRBD2 matching over 11 bases. The CDR3 length is 16 residues. The germline V gene encodes CDR1 SGHVS and CDR2 FQNEAQ. Trimming removed 5 bases from V and 5 bases from J; junction bases left unmatched: 9. CDR3 nucleotide sequence: TGTGCCAGCAGCCCTGTACTAGCGGGAGTTGTAGATACGCAGTATTTT. Protein product: CASSPVLAGVVDTQYF.

The chain employs TRBV29-1 and TRBJ1-2; D is perhaps TRBD1 (6 bases). Trimming left V 0 bases short and J 5 bases short, with 16 bases between. Per the germline V gene, CDR1 is SQVTM and CDR2 is ANQGSEA. The CDR3 sequence is 15 residues long. The chain's CDR3 is CSVEDPGQRVYGYTF. CDR3 coding DNA: TGCAGCGTTGAAGATCCGGGACAACGCGTATATGGCTACACCTTC.

The chain links TRBV4-1 to TRBJ1-4; 12 nucleotides align to TRBD1. V shed 3 bases, J shed 2 bases, and the junction held 4 bases outside the gene matches. The CDR3 consists of 17 residues. From germline, CDR1 is MGHRA and CDR2 YSYEKL. The CDR3 here is CASSHGTGGYTNEKLFF. The CDR3 nucleotides read TGCGCCAGCAGCCATGGGACAGGGGGCTACACTAATGAAAAACTGTTTTTT.

V is TRBV9 and J is TRBJ2-1; the D gene could be TRBD1 or TRBD2 (5 bases each). The V gene's germline CDR1 is SGDLS and CDR2 YYNGEE. Trimming pared 3 bases from V and 6 bases from J, leaving 16 bases between. The length of the CDR3 is 15 residues. The CDR3 DNA sequence: TGTGCCAGCAGCGCGGGGTCAGGGTTGGGCAATGAGCAGTTCTTC. As protein: CASSAGSGLGNEQFF.

The chain recombines TRBV7-9 with TRBJ1-2; D perhaps matches TRBD1 (5 bases). Germline CDR1 and CDR2: SEHNR and FQNEAQ (reference sequence). The CDR3 consists of 14 residues. Trimming took 6 bases from V and 6 from J, leaving 17 bases between them. The CDR3 DNA reads TGTGCCAGCAGGCTTGGGGGGTTCGGTAATGGCTACACCTTC. Translation gives CASRLGGFGNGYTF.

The chain carries TRBV6-6 and TRBJ2-7; 11 bases are shared with TRBD2. The CDR3 has 16 residues. Germline-derived CDR1 and CDR2 are MNHNY and SVGAGI (reference sequence). The ends lost 6 bases at V and 0 bases at J; junction bases unmatched: 7. CDR3 region: CASSKIAGGYSYEQYF. The CDR3 coding sequence is TGTGCCAGCAGCAAAATAGCGGGGGGGTACTCCTACGAGCAGTACTTC.

The CDR3: CASSHPPGGRMNTGELFF. CDR3 in DNA: TGTGCCAGCTCACACCCCCCGGGGGGTCGAATGAACACCGGGGAGCTGTTTTTT. The rearrangement uses TRBV2 and TRBJ2-2, with 7 bases lining up with TRBD2. V was clipped by 8 bases and J by 1 base; unmatched bases: 16. The CDR3 is made up of 18 amino acids. Germline CDR1 reads SNHLY; CDR2 reads FYNNEI.

The chain joins TRBV9 to TRBJ1-2, with D perhaps TRBD1 (5 bases). The CDR3 spans 16 residues. CDR1 and CDR2 (germline): SGDLS, YYNGEE. The V and J ends lost 2 bases and 0 bases respectively, with 14 bases between them. The CDR3 DNA reads TGTGCCAGCAGCGTTGGCCGGGACGGAGCTAACTATGGCTACACCTTC. Translation gives CASSVGRDGANYGYTF. The variable domain in full, with the rest retrieved from reference TRBV9 and TRBJ1-2, is DSGVTQTPKHLITATGQRVTLRCSPRSGDLSVYWYQQSLDQGLQFLIQYYNGEERAKGNILERFSAQQFPDLHSELNLSSLELGDSALYFCASSVGRDGANYGYTFGSGTRLTVV.

The chain couples TRBV6-5 to TRBJ2-2, with 8 bases matching TRBD1. CDR1 is MNHEY and CDR2 is SVGAGI in the germline V gene. V shed 6 bases and J 7 bases; nucleotides not matched to a gene: 4. This CDR3 spans 13 amino acids. The CDR3: CASRRTGIGELFF. CDR3 nucleotides: TGTGCCAGCAGGAGGACAGGGATCGGGGAGCTGTTTTTT.

The rearrangement links TRBV5-1 to TRBJ1-2, with D possibly TRBD1 on 6 matching bases. CDR3 length: 15 residues. Trimming cost V 2 bases and J 0 bases, with 11 bases left between them. Germline assignment: CDR1 SGHRS and CDR2 YFSETQ. The CDR3 region has the DNA TGCGCCAGCAGCTTACAGGGAAACTCTAACTATGGCTACACCTTC. Residues: CASSLQGNSNYGYTF.

The chain carries TRBV5-4 and TRBJ1-1; no reliable D call. The CDR3 consists of 13 residues. Germline CDR1 is SGHNT and CDR2 is YYREEE (reference sequence). Trimming stripped 2 bases from V and 1 base from J, with 6 bases between. CDR3 residues: CASSFSKNTEAFF. CDR3 nucleotides: TGTGCCAGCAGCTTTTCGAAGAACACTGAAGCTTTCTTT.

The V gene is TRBV28, the J gene TRBJ1-1; possibly TRBD1 for D (5 bases). Germline CDR1 MDHEN, CDR2 SYDVKM. Deletions cut 0 bases from V and 1 base from J, with 9 bases between. This CDR3 has 15 amino acids. The CDR3 sequence is CASSLWGQGNTEAFF. DNA of the CDR3: TGTGCCAGCAGTTTATGGGGCCAGGGGAACACTGAAGCTTTCTTT. Combining the CDR3 with reference TRBV28 and TRBJ1-1 gives the whole variable domain DVKVTQSSRYLVKRTGEKVFLECVQDMDHENMFWYRQDPGLGLRLIYFSYDVKMKEKGDIPEGYSVSREKKERFSLILESASTNQTSMYLCASSLWGQGNTEAFFGQGTRLTVV.

The CDR3 reads CASSEQGQGPNEKLFF. The CDR3 DNA sequence: TGTGCCAGCAGTGAACAAGGACAGGGCCCTAATGAAAAACTGTTTTTT. V is TRBV25-1 and J is TRBJ1-4; 8 bases align to TRBD1. Germline assignment: CDR1 MGHDK and CDR2 SYGVNS. V shed 2 bases, J shed 3 bases, and the junction held 5 bases outside the gene matches. The CDR3 is 16 amino acids.

The rearrangement uses TRBV9 and TRBJ2-3, with D unclear. This CDR3 comprises 13 residues. Trimming took off 1 base at V and 5 bases at J, with 8 bases between the two ends. Germline V CDR1 and CDR2: SGDLS, YYNGEE. In DNA form, the CDR3 reads TGTGCCAGCAGCGTACTCAGAGGAGATACGCAGTATTTT. Its translation is CASSVLRGDTQYF.

The rearrangement uses TRBV14 and TRBJ1-2; possible D gene TRBD1, 5 bases. Per the germline V gene, CDR1 is SGHDN and CDR2 is FVKESK. The CDR3 contains 13 residues. The ends were cut back, 3 bases at V and 6 bases at J, with 11 bases in the middle. The CDR3 protein is CASSHWTSHGYTF. In DNA, the CDR3 is TGTGCCAGCAGCCACTGGACAAGCCATGGCTACACCTTC.

The V gene is TRBV7-2, the J gene TRBJ2-4; the D gene is possibly TRBD2 (7 bases). V lost 5 bases, J lost 2 bases, and 16 bases lay in between. Germline CDR1 SGHTA, CDR2 FQGNSA. The CDR3 sequence is 16 residues long. The CDR3 DNA reads TGTGCCAGCAGCGGGGGCGGCGGGGGTCCCAAAAACATTCAGTACTTC. Amino acids: CASSGGGGGPKNIQYF.

The table lists this clone with a count of one. The chain joins TRBV29-1 to TRBJ1-2; 7 bases are shared with TRBD1. Germline lookup yields CDR1 SQVTM and CDR2 ANQGSEA. Trimming took 7 bases from V and 8 from J; bases not matched to a gene: 7. This CDR3 has 11 residues. CDR3 amino acids: CSDKTGIGYTF. The CDR3 region has the DNA TGCAGCGATAAGACAGGGATCGGCTACACCTTC. The full variable domain, with the rest looked up from reference TRBV29-1 and TRBJ1-2, is SAVISQKPSRDICQRGTSLTIQCQVDSQVTMMFWYRQQPGQSLTLIATANQGSEATYESGFVIDKFPISRPNLTFSTLTVSNMSPEDSSIYLCSDKTGIGYTFGSGTRLTVV.

V usage is TRBV7-2 and J usage is TRBJ2-1, with 7 bases fitting TRBD2. The junction had 4 bases not matched to a gene; V was cut back by 2 bases and J by 3 bases. CDR1 is SGHTA, CDR2 FQGNSA, per germline. The CDR3 totals 15 residues. The CDR3 DNA is TGTGCCAGCAGCTTAAAGGCTAGCGGCTACAATGAGCAGTTCTTC. It encodes CASSLKASGYNEQFF.

The rearrangement uses TRBV2 and TRBJ1-1, with a weak D call TRBD1 (6 bases). The CDR3 contains 11 residues. Looked up from germline, CDR1 is SNHLY and CDR2 is FYNNEI. Trimming removed 3 bases at V and 11 bases at J, with 10 bases between. The CDR3 here is CASSDTGAAFF. CDR3 in DNA: TGTGCCAGCAGTGACACGGGGGCGGCTTTCTTT.

V usage is TRBV5-1 and J usage is TRBJ2-3; no firm D call. V gave up 0 bases and J gave up 1 base, with 9 bases separating them. The CDR3 length is 15 residues. CDR1 is SGHRS and CDR2 is YFSETQ in the germline V gene. In DNA form, the CDR3 reads TGCGCCAGCAGCTTGGGACACATGGGCACAGATACGCAGTATTTT. This translates into CASSLGHMGTDTQYF.

The genes are TRBV6-5 and TRBJ2-7; no clear D. Per the germline V gene, CDR1 is MNHEY and CDR2 is SVGAGI. CDR3 size: 12 residues. The germline V and J ends were trimmed by 5 bases and 3 bases, with 8 bases remaining between them. The CDR3, as DNA: TGTGCCAGCAGTACCTGGAACTACGAGCAGTACTTC. Its translation: CASSTWNYEQYF.

This chain links TRBV4-2 with TRBJ1-3; the D is unclear. The CDR3 loop spans 15 amino acids. The germline CDR1 and CDR2 sequences are LGHNA and YNFKEQ. V dropped 0 bases and J dropped 4 bases, with 10 bases sitting between them. DNA for the CDR3: TGTGCCAGCAGCCAAGATTCGGCCATGGGAAACACCATATATTTT. Encoded protein: CASSQDSAMGNTIYF.

V and J are TRBV5-8 and TRBJ2-2; D ambiguous. The CDR3 sequence is 14 residues long. V lost 0 bases, J lost 1 base, and 4 bases lay in between. Germline CDR1 is SGHTS and CDR2 is YDEGEE. CDR3 sequence: CASSLELNTGELFF. CDR3 DNA sequence: TGTGCCAGCAGCTTGGAGTTGAACACCGGGGAGCTGTTTTTT.

The chain joins TRBV6-5 to TRBJ1-6, with D tentatively TRBD1 (5 bases). In germline, CDR1 is MNHEY, CDR2 SVGAGI. Between the trimmed V and J ends, which lost 2 bases and 9 bases, there was a span of 14 bases. The CDR3 has 15 amino acids. The CDR3 coding sequence is TGTGCCAGCAGTTACACCCGCGTGAGGGGTTCACCCCTCCACTTT. As protein: CASSYTRVRGSPLHF.

The J gene is TRBJ1-3, the V gene TRBV9; TRBD1 is a possible D gene (5 bases). This CDR3 region has 14 residues. The V end was cut by 0 bases, the J end by 2 bases, with 6 bases between. The germline gives CDR1 SGDLS, CDR2 YYNGEE. CDR3 in DNA: TGTGCCAGCAGCGTAGAAGGGGCTGGAAACACCATATATTTT. Its translation: CASSVEGAGNTIYF.

The chain carries TRBV25-1 and TRBJ1-1; weak D call: TRBD1 (6 bases). V was clipped by 2 bases and J by 2 bases, with 12 bases between them. Germline V gene data show CDR1 as MGHDK and CDR2 as SYGVNS. The CDR3 runs 15 residues. The CDR3 nucleotides read TGTGCCAGCAGTGAACATGGACAGATCAACACTGAAGCTTTCTTT. Translation: CASSEHGQINTEAFF.